This entry lists 10 T cell receptor beta chains sequenced from one sample in a study of shared clonotypes between healthy human individuals. The table came from immunoSEQ multiplex PCR; TCRdb's copy has only in-frame clones and leaves some out. The sample has approximately 1,000,000 clones, approximately 80% seen once. Sequences were obtained from memory CD4+ T cells from PBMCs. Subset in this sample: CD45RA-negative fraction. All receptors derive from a young man in good health. Some clones in this sample may be carry-over from other donors' samples.

The chain links TRBV4-3 to TRBJ2-2; D is undetermined. The ends were cut back, 0 bases at V and 1 base at J, with 9 bases in the middle. The CDR3 contains 16 residues. Germline CDR1 is LGHNA and CDR2 is YSLEER. The CDR3 loop is CASSQEYQRNTGELFF. The CDR3 bases are TGCGCCAGCAGCCAAGAGTACCAACGGAACACCGGGGAGCTGTTTTTT.

The genes are TRBV5-1 and TRBJ1-1; 7 bases are shared with TRBD1. The CDR3 runs to 13 residues. V dropped 3 bases and J dropped 6; count of bases not matched to a gene: 5. The germline V gene encodes CDR1 SGHRS and CDR2 YFSETQ. The CDR3 loop is CASSSQGFAEAFF. CDR3 DNA: TGCGCCAGCAGCTCACAGGGGTTTGCTGAAGCTTTCTTT.

Comments on this clone: Other nucleotide sequences in the sample specify the same CDR3. The rearrangement links TRBV6-6 to TRBJ2-7; tentative D call: TRBD2 (6 bases). Trimming removed 0 bases from V and 4 bases from J, with 13 bases in between. The germline V gene encodes CDR1 MNHNY and CDR2 SVGAGI (reference sequence). This CDR3 region has 15 residues. The chain's CDR3 is CASSYSTSGSYEQYF. The CDR3, as DNA: TGTGCCAGCAGTTACTCCACGAGCGGGTCGTACGAGCAGTACTTC.

J is TRBJ2-1 and V is TRBV6-6; D remains ambiguous. V was shortened by 2 bases and J by 10 bases, with 9 bases between the two germline ends. The CDR3 totals 12 residues. CDR1 and CDR2 from the germline V gene are MNHNY and SVGAGI (reference sequence). The CDR3 DNA follows: TGTGCCAGCAGTTACGTTCCCGGGGAGCAGTTCTTC. Encoded protein: CASSYVPGEQFF.

This clone was detected only a few times. At one end, the junction sequence differs from germline, possibly due to a read error. The gene calls are TRBV5-5 and TRBJ2-7; D possibly corresponds to TRBD2 (5 bases). Germline CDR1 SGHKS, CDR2 YYEKEE (reference sequence). The CDR3 extends over 13 amino acids. The CDR3 reads CASSLDWLTGQYF. The DNA for the CDR3 is TGTGCCAGCAGTTTGGACTGGCTCACGGGGCAGTACTTC.

Turning to this clone: This likely stems from a read error, as it lies one base from a far larger clone. This chain uses TRBV30 with TRBJ1-5; unclear D gene. Germline CDR1 is GTSNPN and CDR2 is SVGIG (reference sequence). V shed 0 bases and J shed 2 bases, with 11 bases lying between them. CDR3 length equals 15 residues. CDR3 region: CAWSVPTSGNQPQHF. The DNA for the CDR3 is TGTGCCTGGAGTGTACCCACATCAGGCAATCAGCCCCAGCATTTT.

This clone was seen only a few times. CDR3 protein: CASSRGRIENTEAFF. The CDR3 DNA sequence: TGTGCCAGCAGCCGCGGACGGATCGAGAACACTGAAGCTTTCTTT. The chain links TRBV7-8 to TRBJ1-1; D is unclear. Germline CDR1 SGHVS, CDR2 FQNEAQ. The CDR3 covers 15 residues. Trimming shortened V by 5 bases and J by 1 base, and 14 bases separated the two germline ends.

V gene TRBV11-2 combines with J gene TRBJ1-3; D is perhaps TRBD1 (6 bases). V was trimmed by 3 bases and J by 0 bases, leaving 9 bases between them. CDR3 length: 15 residues. Looked up from germline, CDR1 is SGHAT and CDR2 is FQNNGV. CDR3 DNA sequence: TGTGCCAGCAGCTTGACAGGAGGCTCTGGAAACACCATATATTTT. Residues: CASSLTGGSGNTIYF.

This clone was detected only once. This likely reflects a read error, since a far larger clone is one base away. This rearrangement joins TRBV4-2 to TRBJ1-4; 7 bases fit TRBD1. With 1 base clipped from V and 0 bases from J, the junction kept 2 bases outside the gene matches. This CDR3 contains 16 residues. Germline V CDR1 and CDR2: LGHNA, YNFKEQ. CDR3 protein: CASSQGQGTTNEKLFF. The CDR3 DNA reads TGTGCCAGCAGCCAAGGACAGGGAACAACTAATGAAAAACTGTTTTTT.

The rearrangement joins TRBV10-2 to TRBJ1-5; 9 positions match TRBD1. The CDR3 contains 16 residues. J gave up 6 bases and V 3 bases, and 9 bases lay outside the gene matches. The germline gives CDR1 WSHSY, CDR2 SAAADI. Written as DNA, the CDR3 is TGCGCCAGCAGTGACCCGGACAGGGGCGGTAGTCAGCCCCAGCATTTT. This codes for CASSDPDRGGSQPQHF.